A selection of T cell receptor beta chains follows, all from one sample in a study of blood T cells in healthy people across ages. TCRdb reprocessed the 5' RACE reads via MiXCR and lists one record per CDR3 protein. The sample records around 1,600,000 distinct CDR3 sequences, roughly 43% being singletons. Sequencing used blood. The source is a woman between 18 and 29 years old in good health. The CDR3 runs from the conserved cysteine through the conserved F or W. D genes are given only for firm matches. Rows may omit the clone size; those that give it use once, few, many or a size class.

d_gene | abundance | j_gene | v_gene | CDR3nt | CDR3aa
NA | NA | TRBJ2-7 | TRBV29-1 | NA | CSVGGGTEKSYERYF
NA | NA | TRBJ1-2 | TRBV7-2 | TGTGCCAGCAGCATTACCGCCGCAGGCGACTATGGCTACACCTTC | CASSITAAGDYGYTF
NA | few | TRBJ1-6 | TRBV12-3/TRBV12-4 | TGTGCCAGCAGTTCGAGTGGGGAAAGGGGTTCACCCCTCCACTTT | CASSSSGERGSPLHF
TRBD2 | NA | TRBJ2-5 | TRBV7-9 | TGTGCCAGCAGCGCCTCGGGACTAGCGGTCCAAGAGACCCAGTACTTC | CASSASGLAVQETQYF
TRBD1 | NA | TRBJ2-3 | TRBV6-5 | TGTGCCAGCAGGCAGCAGGGGGCGGGAGATACGCAGTATTTT | CASRQQGAGDTQYF
NA | once | TRBJ1-1 | TRBV4-3 | TGCGCCAGCAGCCAAGATTCGTTGGGGGGAGGGACTGAAGCTTTCTTT | CASSQDSLGGGTEAFF
NA | few | TRBJ2-5 | TRBV9 | TGTGCCAGCAGCGTAAGTTCGGCTACCCAGGAGACCCAGTACTTC | CASSVSSATQETQYF
TRBD1 | NA | TRBJ1-6 | TRBV3-1 | TGTGCCAGCAGCCAAGCGACAGGGTTCAATTCACCCCTCCACTTT | CASSQATGFNSPLHF
NA | few | TRBJ2-1 | TRBV27 | TGTGCCAGCAGTTTATTCGGACCTCCGGGCCCCTACAATGAGCAGTTCTTC | CASSLFGPPGPYNEQFF
TRBD2 | NA | TRBJ2-7 | TRBV12-3/TRBV12-4 | TGTGCCAGCAGTTTTACTAGCGGGCTCTACGAGCAGTACTTC | CASSFTSGLYEQYF
TRBD1 | few | TRBJ2-3 | TRBV4-1 | TGCGCCAGCAGCCAGGGGCGACAGGGGATTAGGGGCACAGATACGCAGTATTTT | CASSQGRQGIRGTDTQYF
NA | few | TRBJ1-4 | TRBV20-1 | TGCAGTGCCACCCCGGGACTTATGGGGGAAAAACTGTTTTTT | CSATPGLMGEKLFF
NA | once | TRBJ2-4 | TRBV9 | TGTGCCAGCAGCGTAGAGGGACGCAATGAGCAGTACTTC | CASSVEGRNEQYF
NA | few | TRBJ2-3 | TRBV11-2 | TGTGCCAGCAGCTTTACGCCGACTAGTACAGATACGCAGTATTTT | CASSFTPTSTDTQYF
NA | few | TRBJ2-5 | TRBV20-1 | TGCAGTGCTCCAAAGACACTAAAGGATACCCAGTACTTC | CSAPKTLKDTQYF
NA | NA | TRBJ2-1 | TRBV5-1 | TGCGCCAGCAGCTTGGAATCCCAGCGTTTCAATGAGCAGTTCTTC | CASSLESQRFNEQFF
NA | NA | TRBJ2-1 | TRBV20-1 | TGCAGTGCTAGAGATTGGGAGTTATACGGAAATGAGCAGTTCTTC | CSARDWELYGNEQFF
NA | NA | TRBJ2-7 | TRBV18 | TGTGCCAGCTCCCCTGACAGGAATCCCTACGAGCAGTACTTC | CASSPDRNPYEQYF
NA | NA | TRBJ2-2 | TRBV7-9 | TGTGCCAGCAGCTCGGGACCTACGAACACCGGGGAGCTGTTTTTT | CASSSGPTNTGELFF
NA | NA | TRBJ2-7 | TRBV7-9 | TGTGCCAGCAGCCCCCGGGACATGTCCTACGAGCAGTACTTC | CASSPRDMSYEQYF
NA | NA | TRBJ2-5 | TRBV4-3 | TGCGCCAGCAGCGGAGCCCCGGGACATCCTCAAGAGACCCAGTACTTC | CASSGAPGHPQETQYF
NA | once | TRBJ1-3 | TRBV3-1 | TGTGCCAGCAGCCAGAGTCGAAAACCCCTCTCTGGAAACACCATATATTTT | CASSQSRKPLSGNTIYF
TRBD2 | once | TRBJ2-1 | TRBV7-2 | TGTGCCAGCAGCTCCCTAGCGGTAACAATGGGGGGTGAGCAGTTCTTC | CASSSLAVTMGGEQFF
NA | NA | TRBJ2-2 | TRBV12-3/TRBV12-4 | TGTGCCAGCAGTTTTGGGGGCCACGGGGAGCTGTTTTTT | CASSFGGHGELFF
TRBD1 | NA | TRBJ2-5 | TRBV12-3/TRBV12-4 | TGTGCCAGCAGGATTGGACAGGGACAGACCCAGTACTTC | CASRIGQGQTQYF
NA | NA | TRBJ2-1 | TRBV12-3/TRBV12-4 | TGTGCCAGCAGTTTCCCCCTCGGGAGAAATGAGCAGTTCTTC | CASSFPLGRNEQFF
TRBD2 | few | TRBJ2-1 | TRBV12-3/TRBV12-4 | TGTGCCAGCAGTTTTCCTAGCGGGAGGGTAGAGAATGAGCAGTTCTTC | CASSFPSGRVENEQFF
TRBD1 | many | TRBJ1-2 | TRBV9 | TGTGCCAGCAGCCCAACAGGGGGCCACTATGGCTACACCTTC | CASSPTGGHYGYTF
TRBD2 | few | TRBJ2-1 | TRBV12-3/TRBV12-4 | TGTGCCAGCAGTCCTCGGACTAGCGTGAGCAATGAGCAGTTCTTC | CASSPRTSVSNEQFF
NA | NA | TRBJ1-2 | TRBV20-1 | TGCAGTGCTAGAGATGATTTAACAGGTTATGGCTACACCTTC | CSARDDLTGYGYTF
TRBD1 | NA | TRBJ1-2 | TRBV18 | TGTGCCAGCTCACCGGCCGGGACAGATGTCTCCGGCTACACCTTC | CASSPAGTDVSGYTF
TRBD1 | NA | TRBJ1-1 | TRBV20-1 | TGCAGTGCTGTACAGGGGGAGGCTTTCTTT | CSAVQGEAFF
NA | NA | TRBJ1-4 | TRBV7-2 | TGTGCCAGCAGCGTAACTAATGAAAAACTGTTTTTT | CASSVTNEKLFF
TRBD1 | many | TRBJ2-5 | TRBV29-1 | TGCAGCGGCTCCTGGGACAGGCAGACCCAGTACTTC | CSGSWDRQTQYF
TRBD1 | NA | TRBJ1-6 | TRBV30 | TGTGCCTGGAGTCAGACAGGGGATCTAGATTCACCCCTCCACTTT | CAWSQTGDLDSPLHF
NA | NA | TRBJ1-5 | TRBV5-1 | TGCGCCAGCAGCTTGGGGGACGGGAATCAGCCCCAGCATTTT | CASSLGDGNQPQHF
NA | NA | TRBJ1-2 | TRBV29-1 | TGCTGCGTTGAAGACGGCGGAACTAACTATGGCTACACCTTC | CCVEDGGTNYGYTF
NA | few | TRBJ2-3 | TRBV7-2 | TGTGCCAGCAGCTTAGAGGGGCAAGATACGCAGTATTTT | CASSLEGQDTQYF
NA | NA | TRBJ2-5 | TRBV20-1 | TGCAGTGCTAGAGTTAGCGGCTCTTCAGAGACCCAGTACTTC | CSARVSGSSETQYF
TRBD1 | once | TRBJ1-2 | TRBV7-9 | TGTGCCAGCAGCACAGACAGGGGCTTGACCTGTGGCTACACCTTC | CASSTDRGLTCGYTF
TRBD1 | many | TRBJ2-3 | TRBV6-5 | TGTGCCAGCAGTTACGACAGGGTTGATACGCAGTATTTT | CASSYDRVDTQYF
NA | NA | TRBJ2-7 | TRBV20-1 | TGCAGTGCTAGTCCCCGCACCACAGGGAGGGCCCTCTACGAGCAGTACTTC | CSASPRTTGRALYEQYF
NA | once | TRBJ2-5 | TRBV20-1 | TGCAGTGCTCCCCGGTCCCCGAGGCGTACTGAGCAGTACTTC | CSAPRSPRRTEQYF
NA | NA | TRBJ2-1 | TRBV7-9 | TGTGCCAGCAGCTTAGCTAGCCGCCCGGACCTTGAGCAGTTCTTC | CASSLASRPDLEQFF
NA | NA | TRBJ1-2 | TRBV5-1 | TGCGCCAGCAGCTTGGACAGACCAGGGTCCAACTATGGCTACACCTTC | CASSLDRPGSNYGYTF
NA | NA | TRBJ2-7 | TRBV20-1 | TGCAGTGCTAGAGTTCCGGGACCCTCCTACGAGCAGTACTTC | CSARVPGPSYEQYF
NA | NA | TRBJ1-5 | TRBV6-2/TRBV6-3 | TGTGCCAGCGGTATGGGGGGTCTGGGTAATCAGCCCCAGCATTTT | CASGMGGLGNQPQHF
NA | NA | TRBJ1-3 | TRBV6-5 | TGTGCCAGCAGTTACTCGGACAGCCTAGGAAACACCATATATTTT | CASSYSDSLGNTIYF
TRBD2 | NA | TRBJ2-1 | TRBV20-1 | TGCAGTGCTAGAAGACTAGCGGGAGACTACAATGAGCAGTTCTTC | CSARRLAGDYNEQFF
NA | few | TRBJ1-2 | TRBV7-6 | TGTGCCAGCAGCGATAGGGGGATCTCAAGTGGCTACACCTTC | CASSDRGISSGYTF
TRBD2 | NA | TRBJ2-1 | TRBV7-9 | TGTGCCAGCAGCCCAATTGGAGCGGGAGACCCCAATGAGCAGTTCTTC | CASSPIGAGDPNEQFF